The 21 T cell receptor beta chains in this list originate from one sample, sequenced in a study of blood T cell repertoires in COVID-19. Method: immunoSEQ multiplex PCR; TCRdb's copy keeps in-frame clones and lacks some. Counted here are roughly 100,000 clones, roughly 90% occurring once; the ten biggest clones make up around 5%. The sequenced sample consisted of peripheral blood. Source of these receptors: a woman in her forties or fifties with COVID-19, enrolled during active disease.

In its sample, this clone was seen once. The chain links TRBV30 to TRBJ1-2, with D maybe TRBD1 (5 bases). Trimming removed 0 bases from V and 4 bases from J, with 12 bases in between. The CDR3 length is 14 residues. The germline V gene encodes CDR1 GTSNPN and CDR2 SVGIG (reference sequence). CDR3 residues: CAWSVLGGTYGYTF. CDR3 nucleotides: TGTGCCTGGAGTGTACTGGGGGGGACCTATGGCTACACCTTC.

This rearrangement joins TRBV2 to TRBJ2-7; 8 bases map to TRBD1. Trimming cost V 6 bases and J 6 bases; bases outside gene matches: 10. Per the germline V gene, CDR1 is SNHLY and CDR2 is FYNNEI. This CDR3 has 14 amino acids. CDR3 DNA: TGTGCCAGCAGAGGCATCGACAGGGGCAGCGAGCAGTACTTC. It is translated as CASRGIDRGSEQYF.

This clone was seen once. The rearrangement links TRBV11-1 to TRBJ2-3; the D is unclear. The CDR3 loop spans 15 amino acids. Germline lookup yields CDR1 SGHAT and CDR2 FQDESV (reference sequence). V lost 2 bases and J lost 3, with 12 bases in between. CDR3 amino acids: CASSLFEALTDTQYF. The CDR3, as DNA: TGTGCCAGCAGCTTATTCGAAGCACTTACAGATACGCAGTATTTT.

This sequence joins TRBV6-5 and TRBJ1-5, with D perhaps matching TRBD1 (6 bases). CDR1 and CDR2 from the germline V gene are MNHEY and SVGAGI. The CDR3 consists of 13 residues. Trimming removed 7 bases from V and 2 bases from J, with 9 bases in between. The CDR3 DNA reads as TGTGCCAGCAAACAGGGTGGCAATCAGCCCCAGCATTTT. It yields the protein CASKQGGNQPQHF.

The chain recombines TRBV14 with TRBJ1-1, with D perhaps TRBD1 (5 bases). Trimming took 0 bases from V and 3 from J, leaving 20 bases between them. The CDR3 is made up of 18 amino acids. In germline, CDR1 is SGHDN, CDR2 FVKESK. Here the CDR3 DNA reads TGTGCCAGCAGCCAAGAAGGTTCTTGGGGGGTGATGGACACTGAAGCTTTCTTT. It specifies CASSQEGSWGVMDTEAFF.

This chain uses TRBV7-9 with TRBJ2-5, with 12 bases matching TRBD2. CDR1 SEHNR and CDR2 FQNEAQ come from the germline V gene (reference sequence). The CDR3 has 16 amino acids. With 1 base clipped from V and 4 bases from J, the junction kept 4 bases outside the gene matches. The DNA for the CDR3 is TGTGCCAGCAGCTTAGATCTAGCGGGGGGGCTAGAGACCCAGTACTTC. It is translated as CASSLDLAGGLETQYF.

The J gene is TRBJ2-4, the V gene TRBV9; TRBD2 agrees at 8 bases. Looked up from germline, CDR1 is SGDLS and CDR2 is YYNGEE. The ends lost 4 bases at V and 1 base at J; junction bases unmatched: 4. The CDR3 spans 15 residues. The CDR3 reads CASSSRLAAKNIQYF. The CDR3 nucleotides are TGTGCCAGCAGCTCGAGACTAGCGGCCAAAAACATTCAGTACTTC.

The V gene is TRBV7-9, the J gene TRBJ1-6; 12 bases match TRBD1. The CDR3 contains 19 residues. CDR1 SEHNR and CDR2 FQNEAQ come from the germline V gene (reference sequence). With V trimmed by 5 bases and J by 0 bases, 8 bases remained unmatched. The CDR3: CASSTAGTGGVSYNSPLHF. In DNA, the CDR3 is TGTGCCAGCAGCACCGCCGGGACAGGGGGCGTCTCCTATAATTCACCCCTCCACTTT.

J is TRBJ2-5 and V is TRBV7-2, with 11 bases identical to TRBD2. Unmatched junction bases numbered 11, after V lost 6 bases and J lost 5 bases. CDR3 length equals 16 residues. Looked up from germline, CDR1 is SGHTA and CDR2 is FQGNSA. The CDR3 DNA is TGTGCCAGCAGACCCAGTAGCGGGGGGGCCTGGGAGACCCAGTACTTC. This encodes CASRPSSGGAWETQYF. The complete variable domain, with remaining parts taken from reference TRBV7-2 and TRBJ2-5, reads GAGVSQSPSNKVTEKGKDVELRCDPISGHTALYWYRQSLGQGLEFLIYFQGNSAPDKSGLPSDRFSAERTGGSVSTLTIQRTQQEDSAVYLCASRPSSGGAWETQYFGPGTRLLVL.

The genes are TRBV11-2 and TRBJ2-5; D is perhaps TRBD2 (7 bases). CDR3 size: 15 residues. V shed 5 bases and J shed 5 bases, with 18 bases lying between them. The V gene's germline CDR1 is SGHAT and CDR2 FQNNGV. The CDR3 reads CASSPRGRGGETQYF. In nucleotides, the CDR3 is TGTGCCAGCAGCCCCCGAGGCAGGGGAGGGGAGACCCAGTACTTC.

The J gene is TRBJ1-1, the V gene TRBV6-5; D may be TRBD1 (6 bases). The CDR3 has 13 residues. The V end lost 8 bases, the J end lost 2 bases, and 12 bases lay between the germline ends. Germline V CDR1 and CDR2: MNHEY, SVGAGI. As DNA, the CDR3 is TGTGCCAGCCTAAACAGGGTCAACACTGAAGCTTTCTTT. As protein: CASLNRVNTEAFF.

This clone was counted between two and nine times. CDR3 protein: CASSPTGTNEKLFF. CDR3 nucleotide sequence: TGTGCCAGCAGTCCCACCGGGACAAATGAAAAACTGTTTTTT. This rearrangement joins TRBV2 to TRBJ1-4; D possibly corresponds to TRBD1 (6 bases). Germline CDR1 reads SNHLY; CDR2 reads FYNNEI. CDR3 length equals 14 residues. The ends were cut back, 5 bases at V and 5 bases at J, with 12 bases in the middle.

This chain links TRBV10-1 with TRBJ1-1; no definite D call. This CDR3 region has 13 residues. Germline-derived CDR1 and CDR2 are WNHNN and SYGVQD (reference sequence). Trimming shortened V by 3 bases and J by 1 base, and 6 bases separated the two germline ends. CDR3 sequence: CASSDPGNTEAFF. The CDR3 DNA is TGCGCCAGCAGTGACCCGGGGAACACTGAAGCTTTCTTT.

This rearrangement joins TRBV4-1 to TRBJ2-7; 8 positions agree with TRBD1. J gave up 7 bases and V 4 bases, and 9 bases lay outside the gene matches. This CDR3 spans 14 amino acids. Germline V gene lookup returns CDR1 MGHRA and CDR2 YSYEKL. The CDR3 DNA reads TGCGCCAGCAGCCCGCGACAGGGGCTTGGGGAGCAGTACTTC. The encoded protein is CASSPRQGLGEQYF.

This chain connects TRBV5-4 to TRBJ2-3; 7 bases agree with TRBD1. Unmatched junction bases numbered 12, after V lost 4 bases and J lost 7 bases. The CDR3 contains 15 residues. Germline CDR1 is SGHNT and CDR2 is YYREEE (reference sequence). The CDR3 sequence is CASSQGQAPAYTQYF. The CDR3 DNA sequence: TGTGCCAGCAGCCAAGGACAGGCCCCTGCGTATACGCAGTATTTT.

The chain carries TRBV15 and TRBJ1-3; D ambiguous. Trimming removed 0 bases at V and 7 bases at J, with 4 bases between. Germline V lookup: CDR1 LNHNV, CDR2 YYDKDF (reference sequence). CDR3 length: 12 residues. DNA for the CDR3: TGTGCCACCAGCAGAGATAGTAACACCATATATTTT. This gives the protein CATSRDSNTIYF.

The chain combines TRBV6-5 with TRBJ2-1; 10 bases map to TRBD2. The CDR3 contains 15 residues. V lost 6 bases and J lost 2; bases outside the gene matches: 4. The germline V gene has CDR1 MNHEY and CDR2 SVGAGI. The CDR3 region is CASRSGGAPYNEQFF. The CDR3 nucleotides read TGTGCCAGCAGAAGCGGGGGGGCCCCCTACAATGAGCAGTTCTTC.

The chain combines TRBV4-2 with TRBJ1-1; tentative D call: TRBD1 (5 bases). Looked up from germline, CDR1 is LGHNA and CDR2 is YNFKEQ. The CDR3 has 13 amino acids. Trimming removed 3 bases from V and 3 bases from J, with 8 bases in between. The CDR3 DNA reads TGTGCCAGCAGCCAGGGGGAGGACACTGAAGCTTTCTTT. Translating it yields CASSQGEDTEAFF.

The chain recombines TRBV6-5 with TRBJ2-7; no clear D. The germline CDR1 and CDR2 sequences are MNHEY and SVGAGI. This CDR3 has 14 residues. Trimming left V 5 bases short and J 3 bases short, with 14 bases between. CDR3 sequence: CASSTPRIHYEQYF. The CDR3 nucleotides are TGTGCCAGCAGTACCCCGCGGATTCACTACGAGCAGTACTTC.

The gene calls are TRBV19 and TRBJ2-1; TRBD2 matches at 13 bases. Germline V gives CDR1 LNHDA, CDR2 SQIVND (reference sequence). The CDR3 runs 20 residues. V dropped 5 bases and J dropped 1; count of bases not matched to a gene: 14. DNA of the CDR3: TGTGCCAGTAGTCCCCTGACTAGCGGGGGGCCTCTGGGGTCCTACAATGAGCAGTTCTTC. It codes for CASSPLTSGGPLGSYNEQFF.

The chain is built from TRBV3-1 (or the pseudogene TRBV3-2) and TRBJ2-7; 9 nucleotides align to TRBD2. The length of the CDR3 is 17 residues. With 1 base clipped from V and 0 bases from J, the junction kept 7 bases outside the gene matches. Germline V gene data show CDR1 as LGHDT and CDR2 as YNNKEL (reference sequence). The CDR3 DNA is TGTGCCAGCAGCCAAGTCCCCTCTAGCGGGGCCTCCTACGAGCAGTACTTC. Its translation: CASSQVPSSGASYEQYF.